Below, 5 T cell receptor beta chains from the same sample are listed, as sequenced in a study of T cell changes during pregnancy in multiple sclerosis. Generated by immunoSEQ multiplex PCR, the TCRdb table keeps only in-frame clones and is missing some. This table has some 80,000 clones, around 96% appearing once. Sequenced here: peripheral blood, sampled in the second trimester of pregnancy. The receptors derive from a female donor with multiple sclerosis, enrolled in a pregnancy study.

This chain joins TRBV7-2 and TRBJ2-7; D is unclear. Germline-derived CDR1 and CDR2 are SGHTA and FQGNSA. The CDR3 contains 15 residues. V lost 2 bases and J lost 1, with 12 bases in between. CDR3 coding DNA: TGTGCCAGCAGCTTAAGACTCAGCAGTTCCTACGAGCAGTACTTC. Translated, it gives CASSLRLSSSYEQYF.

The V call is TRBV28, the J call TRBJ2-6; possible D gene TRBD2, 6 bases. The CDR3 consists of 18 residues. Germline CDR1 MDHEN, CDR2 SYDVKM. Deletions cut 5 bases from V and 3 bases from J, with 20 bases between. The chain's CDR3 is CASSLRRAGRVGANVLTF. The CDR3 region has the DNA TGTGCCAGCAGTCTAAGGAGGGCGGGGCGGGTTGGGGCCAACGTCCTGACTTTC.

The chain couples TRBV4-1 to TRBJ1-4; TRBD1 matches 12 bases. Germline V lookup: CDR1 MGHRA, CDR2 YSYEKL. The V segment lost 4 bases and the J segment 4 bases; nucleotides outside the gene matches: 1. There are 15 residues in the CDR3. In DNA, the CDR3 is TGCGCCAGCAGCCGGGACAGGGGGCTTAATGAAAAACTGTTTTTT. As protein: CASSRDRGLNEKLFF.

This chain joins TRBV30 and TRBJ2-7; the D gene is possibly TRBD2 (5 bases). V lost 2 bases and J lost 4, with 6 bases in between. There are 11 residues in the CDR3. Germline V gene data show CDR1 as GTSNPN and CDR2 as SVGIG (reference sequence). This chain's CDR3 is CAWSRGYEQYF. CDR3 bases: TGTGCCTGGAGTCGGGGTTACGAGCAGTACTTC.

CDR3: CASSLDRQGGGYGYTF. CDR3 nucleotides: TGTGCCAGCAGCTTAGATAGACAGGGAGGCGGCTATGGCTACACCTTC. The chain joins TRBV11-2 to TRBJ1-2; 7 bases map to TRBD1. The CDR3 consists of 16 residues. V lost 0 bases to trimming and J lost 4 bases; unmatched junction nucleotides: 8. Germline loops: CDR1 SGHAT, CDR2 FQNNGV.